Following are 21 T cell receptor beta chains from one sample sequenced in a study of control samples from healthy donors and cancer patients. TCRdb's copy holds only in-frame clones and misses some; the assay was immunoSEQ multiplex PCR. The table has 90,000 to 100,000 clones, approximately 80% seen once. The sequencing sample was made of blood. The receptor source for this set is a woman between 25 and 40 years old in good health.

The chain carries TRBV29-1 and TRBJ1-2, with unresolved D. CDR1 and CDR2 from the germline V gene are SQVTM and ANQGSEA. This CDR3 spans 9 amino acids. Trimming cost V 3 bases and J 8 bases, with 4 bases left between them. DNA of the CDR3: TGCAGCGTTGACAGGGGCTACACCTTC. Translating it yields CSVDRGYTF.

This chain connects TRBV18 to TRBJ2-5, with a possible D match to TRBD2 (6 bases). The CDR3 has 16 amino acids. The germline V and J ends were trimmed by 1 base and 4 bases, with 16 bases remaining between them. Germline V gene lookup returns CDR1 KGHSH and CDR2 LQKENI. The CDR3 coding sequence is TGTGCCAGCTCACCACTAAGAGTGGAGGGCCGAGAGACCCAGTACTTC. This encodes CASSPLRVEGRETQYF.

The rearrangement uses TRBV19 and TRBJ1-1; TRBD1 agrees at 8 bases. V shed 3 bases, J shed 1 base, and the junction held 1 base outside the gene matches. CDR1 and CDR2 (germline): LNHDA, SQIVND (reference sequence). The CDR3 has 14 amino acids. CDR3 region: CASSIGQGNTEAFF. The CDR3 nucleotides are TGTGCCAGTAGTATCGGACAGGGGAACACTGAAGCTTTCTTT.

The chain combines TRBV11-3 with TRBJ2-1; D remains ambiguous. The germline gives CDR1 SGHNT, CDR2 YENEEA. Trimming left V 5 bases short and J 5 bases short, with 4 bases between. The CDR3 loop spans 11 amino acids. CDR3 in DNA: TGTGCCAGCAGCGCCAACAATGAGCAGTTCTTC. It encodes CASSANNEQFF.

The rearrangement links TRBV21-1 to TRBJ2-7; TRBD1 reflects the table's D call only, with no check against the DNA. TRBV21-1 is a known pseudogene. The CDR3 is 15 residues long. The CDR3 sequence: CASIRRTVPSYEQYF. DNA for the CDR3: TGTGCCAGCATTAGACGGACAGTTCCTTCCTACGAGCAGTACTTC.

The chain couples TRBV29-1 to TRBJ2-1; D remains ambiguous. Germline values: CDR1 SQVTM, CDR2 ANQGSEA. This CDR3 region has 11 residues. V lost 3 bases and J lost 3, with 3 bases in between. Here the CDR3 reads CSVDSYNEQFF. DNA of the CDR3: TGCAGCGTTGACAGCTACAATGAGCAGTTCTTC.

The gene calls are TRBV6-6 and TRBJ1-6; D call uncertain. Germline lookup yields CDR1 MNHNY and CDR2 SVGAGI (reference sequence). Trimming stripped 6 bases from V and 1 base from J, with 13 bases between. The CDR3 contains 16 residues. The CDR3 coding sequence is TGTGCCAGCAGATCGACCGTGGAGTCCTATAATTCACCCCTCCACTTT. Residues: CASRSTVESYNSPLHF.

The chain is built from TRBV6-1 and TRBJ2-1; TRBD1 is a possible D gene (5 bases). The CDR3 is made up of 15 amino acids. Trimming shortened V by 2 bases and J by 4 bases, and 12 bases separated the two germline ends. Germline lookup yields CDR1 MNHNS and CDR2 SASEGT. The chain's CDR3 is CASSESWGRYNEQFF. Here the CDR3 DNA reads TGTGCCAGCAGTGAAAGCTGGGGCCGTTACAATGAGCAGTTCTTC.

This chain links TRBV2 with TRBJ1-5; 8 nucleotides line up with TRBD1. This CDR3 has 13 amino acids. Looked up from germline, CDR1 is SNHLY and CDR2 is FYNNEI. V was pared by 8 bases and J by 4 bases, with 4 bases of the junction left unmatched. The CDR3 region is CASAGQDNQPQHF. CDR3 sequence (DNA): TGTGCCAGCGCGGGACAGGATAATCAGCCCCAGCATTTT.

Turning to this clone: Being one base from a much bigger clone, this may be a read error. The chain combines TRBV11-2 with TRBJ1-5, with D unresolved. Germline CDR1 SGHAT, CDR2 FQNNGV. Trimming left V 0 bases short and J 0 bases short, with 0 bases between. This CDR3 comprises 13 residues. CDR3: CASSLDSNQPQHF. The DNA of the CDR3 is TGTGCCAGCAGCTTAGATAGCAATCAGCCCCAGCATTTT.

J is TRBJ1-1 and V is TRBV4-3; D remains ambiguous. This CDR3 contains 15 residues. Trimming removed 2 bases at V and 4 bases at J, with 14 bases between. CDR1 and CDR2 from the germline V gene are LGHNA and YSLEER. The CDR3 is CASSQREDRVTEAFF. DNA for the CDR3: TGCGCCAGCAGCCAACGAGAGGATCGGGTCACTGAAGCTTTCTTT.

The chain couples TRBV7-2 to TRBJ1-4, with D possibly matching TRBD1 (5 bases). The V gene lost 1 base and the J gene lost 7 bases, with 13 bases spanning the gap. Per the germline V gene, CDR1 is SGHTA and CDR2 is FQGNSA. This CDR3 is built from 15 residues. Here the CDR3 DNA reads TGTGCCAGCAGCTTAGTTGGCAGGGTGGGTGAAAAACTGTTTTTT. This translates into CASSLVGRVGEKLFF. Looking up the rest from reference TRBV7-2 and TRBJ1-4 gives the full variable domain: GAGVSQSPSNKVTEKGKDVELRCDPISGHTALYWYRQSLGQGLEFLIYFQGNSAPDKSGLPSDRFSAERTGGSVSTLTIQRTQQEDSAVYLCASSLVGRVGEKLFFGSGTQLSVL.

V and J are TRBV6-6 and TRBJ1-1; 9 bases agree with TRBD1. The CDR3 has 13 residues. Trimming took 7 bases from V and 4 from J; bases not matched to a gene: 4. Germline V gene lookup returns CDR1 MNHNY and CDR2 SVGAGI (reference sequence). CDR3 amino acids: CASTQDRGTEAFF. The CDR3 DNA sequence: TGTGCCAGCACCCAGGACAGGGGCACTGAAGCTTTCTTT.

The table lists this clone with a few counts. This sequence joins TRBV12-3 or TRBV12-4 and TRBJ1-1; the D gene is possibly TRBD1 (6 bases). This CDR3 spans 13 amino acids. V was pared by 2 bases and J by 4 bases, with 8 bases between. This CDR3 is CASSLKGVTEAFF. The CDR3 coding sequence is TGTGCCAGCAGTTTAAAGGGGGTCACTGAAGCTTTCTTT.

Here the CDR3 reads CASSHPGTGDEKLFF. The CDR3 DNA follows: TGTGCCAGCAGCCATCCGGGGACAGGAGATGAAAAACTGTTTTTT. The chain joins TRBV7-9 to TRBJ1-4; 8 positions agree with TRBD1. V lost 5 bases and J lost 6; bases outside the gene matches: 8. Germline-derived CDR1 and CDR2 are SEHNR and FQNEAQ (reference sequence). The CDR3 loop spans 15 amino acids.

This clone has just one count. In the same sample, other DNA sequences code for this CDR3. The chain combines TRBV18 with TRBJ2-5; perhaps TRBD2 as D (7 bases). Trimming took 3 bases from V and 5 from J, leaving 10 bases between them. The CDR3 runs to 13 residues. Germline values: CDR1 KGHSH, CDR2 LQKENI. In DNA, the CDR3 is TGTGCCAGCTCACCGGGGGGGCTCGAGACCCAGTACTTC. This encodes CASSPGGLETQYF.

The chain combines TRBV3-1 (or the pseudogene TRBV3-2) with TRBJ1-2; a weak D match, TRBD1 (5 bases). This CDR3 has 15 residues. The germline CDR1 and CDR2 sequences are LGHDT and YNNKEL (reference sequence). The V gene lost 0 bases and the J gene lost 8 bases, with 16 bases spanning the gap. The CDR3 region has the DNA TGTGCCAGCAGCCAAGATTTGCGAGGGACTGAGGGCTACACCTTC. This translates into CASSQDLRGTEGYTF.

The J gene is TRBJ1-2, the V gene TRBV9; unclear D gene. Germline V gene sequence: CDR1 SGDLS, CDR2 YYNGEE. The CDR3 totals 15 residues. With 0 bases removed from V and 4 bases from J, the gap between germline ends came to 13 bases. CDR3 amino acids: CASSVAMGTSYGYTF. DNA of the CDR3: TGTGCCAGCAGCGTAGCCATGGGTACTTCCTATGGCTACACCTTC. Full variable domain (rest looked up from reference TRBV9 and TRBJ1-2): DSGVTQTPKHLITATGQRVTLRCSPRSGDLSVYWYQQSLDQGLQFLIQYYNGEERAKGNILERFSAQQFPDLHSELNLSSLELGDSALYFCASSVAMGTSYGYTFGSGTRLTVV.

The CDR3 nucleotides are TGTGCCAGTAGTATTCAGGAGGGGGCCCCACCCCTCCACTTT. Translated: CASSIQEGAPPLHF. The chain uses TRBV19 and TRBJ1-6, with 7 bases lining up with TRBD1. CDR1 is LNHDA and CDR2 is SQIVND in the germline V gene (reference sequence). The CDR3 is made up of 14 amino acids. Trimming cost V 3 bases and J 11 bases; bases outside gene matches: 7.

The rearrangement links TRBV11-2 to TRBJ2-1; the match to TRBD2 covers 8 bases. The trim removed 4 bases at V and 7 bases at J, leaving 6 bases unmatched. CDR1 is SGHAT and CDR2 is FQNNGV in the germline V gene. This CDR3 is 14 amino acids long. This CDR3 reads CASSWGGGRNEQFF. The CDR3 region has the DNA TGTGCCAGCAGCTGGGGCGGGGGGCGAAATGAGCAGTTCTTC.

The chain employs TRBV6-6 and TRBJ2-7, with 10 bases lining up with TRBD2. The junction had 7 bases not matched to a gene; V was cut back by 6 bases and J by 2 bases. Germline V gene sequence: CDR1 MNHNY, CDR2 SVGAGI (reference sequence). CDR3 length equals 15 residues. CDR3 sequence (DNA): TGTGCCAGCAGAGTAACTAGCGGGGACACCTACGAGCAGTACTTC. Its translation is CASRVTSGDTYEQYF.